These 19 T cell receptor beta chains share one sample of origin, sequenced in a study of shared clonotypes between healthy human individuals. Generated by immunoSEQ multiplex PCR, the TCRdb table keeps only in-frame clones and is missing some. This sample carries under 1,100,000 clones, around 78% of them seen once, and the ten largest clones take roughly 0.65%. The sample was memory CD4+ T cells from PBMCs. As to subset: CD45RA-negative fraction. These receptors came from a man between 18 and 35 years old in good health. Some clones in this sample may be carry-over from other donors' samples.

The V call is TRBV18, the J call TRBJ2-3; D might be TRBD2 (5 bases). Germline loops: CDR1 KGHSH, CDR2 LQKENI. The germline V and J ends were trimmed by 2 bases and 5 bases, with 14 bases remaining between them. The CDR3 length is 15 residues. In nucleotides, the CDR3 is TGTGCCAGCTCACCATCTTCTAACGGGGAAGATACGCAGTATTTT. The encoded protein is CASSPSSNGEDTQYF.

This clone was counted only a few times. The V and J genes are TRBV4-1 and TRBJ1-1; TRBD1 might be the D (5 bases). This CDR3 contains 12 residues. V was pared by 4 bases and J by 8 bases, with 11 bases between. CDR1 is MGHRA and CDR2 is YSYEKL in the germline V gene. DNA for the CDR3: TGCGCCAGCAGCCGCGCTGACAGCGAAGCTTTCTTT. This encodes CASSRADSEAFF.

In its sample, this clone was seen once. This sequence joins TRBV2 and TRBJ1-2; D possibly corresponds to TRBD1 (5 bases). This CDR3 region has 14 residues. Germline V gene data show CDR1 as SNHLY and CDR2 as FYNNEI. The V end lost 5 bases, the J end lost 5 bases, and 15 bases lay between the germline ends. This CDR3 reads CASSYPRDGYGYTF. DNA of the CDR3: TGTGCCAGCAGTTATCCCCGGGACGGATATGGCTACACCTTC.

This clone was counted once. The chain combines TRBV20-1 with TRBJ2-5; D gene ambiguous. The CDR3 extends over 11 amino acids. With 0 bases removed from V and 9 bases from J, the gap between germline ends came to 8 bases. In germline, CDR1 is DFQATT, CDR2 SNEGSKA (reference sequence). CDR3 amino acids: CSARDRMAQYF. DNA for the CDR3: TGCAGTGCTAGAGATCGAATGGCCCAGTACTTC.

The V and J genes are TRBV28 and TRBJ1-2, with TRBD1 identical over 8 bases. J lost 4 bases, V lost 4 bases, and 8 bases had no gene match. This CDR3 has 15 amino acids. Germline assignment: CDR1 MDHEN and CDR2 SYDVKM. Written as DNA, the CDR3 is TGTGCCAGCAGTTCCCAGGGGGCCCCACCCTATGGCTACACCTTC. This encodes CASSSQGAPPYGYTF.

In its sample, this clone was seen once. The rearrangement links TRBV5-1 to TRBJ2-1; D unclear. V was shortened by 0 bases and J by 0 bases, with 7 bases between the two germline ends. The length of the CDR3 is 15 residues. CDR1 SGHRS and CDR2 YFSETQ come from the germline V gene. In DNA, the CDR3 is TGCGCCAGCAGCTTGGAAATATTCTCCTACAATGAGCAGTTCTTC. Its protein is CASSLEIFSYNEQFF.

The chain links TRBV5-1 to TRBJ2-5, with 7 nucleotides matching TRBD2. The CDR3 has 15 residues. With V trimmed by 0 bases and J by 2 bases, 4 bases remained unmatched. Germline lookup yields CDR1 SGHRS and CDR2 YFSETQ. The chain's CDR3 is CASSLALAVQETQYF. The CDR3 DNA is TGCGCCAGCAGCTTGGCTCTAGCGGTACAAGAGACCCAGTACTTC.

This chain's CDR3 is CASSESGGLSPQHF. CDR3 DNA sequence: TGTGCCAGCAGTGAATCGGGGGGGCTATCGCCCCAGCATTTT. The J gene is TRBJ1-5, the V gene TRBV2, with a possible D match to TRBD1 (6 bases). Germline loops: CDR1 SNHLY, CDR2 FYNNEI. Trimming left V 2 bases short and J 9 bases short, with 14 bases between. The CDR3 loop spans 14 amino acids.

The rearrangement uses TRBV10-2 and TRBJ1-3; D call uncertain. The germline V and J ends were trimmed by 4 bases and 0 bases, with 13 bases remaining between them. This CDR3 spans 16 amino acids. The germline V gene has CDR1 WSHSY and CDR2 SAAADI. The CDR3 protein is CASSGIVRSSGNTIYF. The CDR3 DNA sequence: TGCGCCAGCAGTGGTATTGTCCGGAGCTCTGGAAACACCATATATTTT.

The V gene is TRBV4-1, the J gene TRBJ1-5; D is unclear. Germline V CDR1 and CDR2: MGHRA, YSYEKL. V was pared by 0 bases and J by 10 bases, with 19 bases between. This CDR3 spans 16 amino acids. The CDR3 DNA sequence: TGCGCCAGCAGCCAAGATCAAAGGGCCGGAGTAGTTCCCCAGCATTTT. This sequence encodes CASSQDQRAGVVPQHF.

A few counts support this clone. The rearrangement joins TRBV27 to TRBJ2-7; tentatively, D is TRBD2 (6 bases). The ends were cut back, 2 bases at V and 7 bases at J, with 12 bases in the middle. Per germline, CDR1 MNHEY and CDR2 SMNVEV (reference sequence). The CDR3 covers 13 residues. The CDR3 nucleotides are TGTGCCAGCAGTTTAAATGCGGGGTGGGAGCAGTACTTC. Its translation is CASSLNAGWEQYF.

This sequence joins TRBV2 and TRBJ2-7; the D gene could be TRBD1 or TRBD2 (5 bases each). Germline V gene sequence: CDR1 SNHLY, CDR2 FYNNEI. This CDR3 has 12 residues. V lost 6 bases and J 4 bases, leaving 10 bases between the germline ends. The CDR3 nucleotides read TGTGCCAGCAGGGGACGGTATTACGAGCAGTACTTC. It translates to CASRGRYYEQYF.

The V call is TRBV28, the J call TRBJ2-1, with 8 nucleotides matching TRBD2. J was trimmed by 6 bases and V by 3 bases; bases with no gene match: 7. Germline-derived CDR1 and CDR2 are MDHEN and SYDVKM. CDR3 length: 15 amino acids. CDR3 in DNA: TGTGCCAGCAGTTTGTCAGGCGGGAGGCGCAATGAGCAGTTCTTC. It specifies CASSLSGGRRNEQFF.

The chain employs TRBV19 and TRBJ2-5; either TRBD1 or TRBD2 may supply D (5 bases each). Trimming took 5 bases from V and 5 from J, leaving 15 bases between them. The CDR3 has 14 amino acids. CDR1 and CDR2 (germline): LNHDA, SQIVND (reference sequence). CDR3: CASSVAGAPETQYF. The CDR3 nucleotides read TGTGCCAGTAGTGTGGCCGGGGCGCCGGAGACCCAGTACTTC.

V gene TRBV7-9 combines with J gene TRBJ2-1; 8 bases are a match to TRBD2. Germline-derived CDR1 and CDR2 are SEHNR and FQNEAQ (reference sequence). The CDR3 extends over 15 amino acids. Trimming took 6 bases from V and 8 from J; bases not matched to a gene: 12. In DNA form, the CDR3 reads TGTGCCAGCAGATCTCCGGGACTAGTAAGGTATGAGCAGTTCTTC. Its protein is CASRSPGLVRYEQFF.

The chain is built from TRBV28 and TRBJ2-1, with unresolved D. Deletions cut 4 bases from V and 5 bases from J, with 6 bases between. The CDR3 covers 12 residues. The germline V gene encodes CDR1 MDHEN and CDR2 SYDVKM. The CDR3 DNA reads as TGTGCCAGCAGTTCGAGCAACAATGAGCAGTTCTTC. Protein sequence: CASSSSNNEQFF.

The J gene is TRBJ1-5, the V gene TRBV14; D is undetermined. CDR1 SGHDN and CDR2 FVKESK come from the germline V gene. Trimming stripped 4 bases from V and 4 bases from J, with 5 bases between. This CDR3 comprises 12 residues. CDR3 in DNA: TGTGCCAGCAGCCGAGAAAATCAGCCCCAGCATTTT. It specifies CASSRENQPQHF.

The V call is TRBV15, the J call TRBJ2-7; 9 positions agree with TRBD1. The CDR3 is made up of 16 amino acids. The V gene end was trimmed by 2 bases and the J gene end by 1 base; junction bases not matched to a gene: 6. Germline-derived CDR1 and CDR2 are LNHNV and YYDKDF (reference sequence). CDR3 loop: CATSRRTGDGSYEQYF. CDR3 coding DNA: TGTGCCACCAGCAGACGGACAGGGGACGGGTCCTACGAGCAGTACTTC.

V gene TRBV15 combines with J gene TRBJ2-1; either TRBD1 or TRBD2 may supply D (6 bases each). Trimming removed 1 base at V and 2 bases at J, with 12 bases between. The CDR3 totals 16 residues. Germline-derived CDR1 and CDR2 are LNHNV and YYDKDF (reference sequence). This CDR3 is CATSRVGGLAYNEQFF. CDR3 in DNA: TGTGCCACCAGCAGAGTTGGGGGGCTAGCCTACAATGAGCAGTTCTTC.